This T cell receptor beta chain appears in the sequencing data of a study of blood T cells in healthy people across ages. This clonotype was found a few times. The V gene end was trimmed by 5 bases and the J gene end by 6 bases; junction bases not matched to a gene: 6. The CDR3 has 14 amino acids. Primers used in a second PCR of about 6 to 11 cycles were a sample-barcoded 5' primer and a J-beta primer mix. TCRdb used MiXCR to reprocess the 5' RACE reads, holding one entry per CDR3 protein. In the table there are 1.5 million to 2 million distinct CDR3 sequences, approximately 30% of which are singletons.

The sequencing input was blood. The gene calls are TRBV12-3 or TRBV12-4 and TRBJ2-7; the match to TRBD2 covers 11 bases. The clonotype comes from a woman in her 30s in good health. CDR3 coding DNA: TGTGCCAGCAGTGCCCTAGCGGGGGGTAGCGAGCAGTACTTC. It is translated as CASSALAGGSEQYF.